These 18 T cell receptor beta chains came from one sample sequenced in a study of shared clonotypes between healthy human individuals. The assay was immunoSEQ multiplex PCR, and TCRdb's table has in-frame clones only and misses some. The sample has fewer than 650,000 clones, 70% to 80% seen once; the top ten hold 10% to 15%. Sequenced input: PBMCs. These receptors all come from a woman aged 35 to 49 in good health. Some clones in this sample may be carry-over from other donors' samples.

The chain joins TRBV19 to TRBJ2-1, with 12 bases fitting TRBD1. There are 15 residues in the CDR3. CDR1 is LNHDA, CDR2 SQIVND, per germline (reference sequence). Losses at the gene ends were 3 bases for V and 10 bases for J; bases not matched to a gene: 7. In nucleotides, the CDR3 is TGTGCCAGTAGTATTCTCGGGACAGGGGGCAGCGAGCAGTTCTTC. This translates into CASSILGTGGSEQFF. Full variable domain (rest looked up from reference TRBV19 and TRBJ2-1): DGGITQSPKYLFRKEGQNVTLSCEQNLNHDAMYWYRQDPGQGLRLIYYSQIVNDFQKGDIAEGYSVSREKKESFPLTVTSAQKNPTAFYLCASSILGTGGSEQFFGPGTRLTVL.

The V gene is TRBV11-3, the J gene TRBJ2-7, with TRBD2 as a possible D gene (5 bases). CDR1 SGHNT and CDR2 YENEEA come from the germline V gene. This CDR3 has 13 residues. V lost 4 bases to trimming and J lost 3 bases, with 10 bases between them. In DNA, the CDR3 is TGTGCCAGCAGCTCCTATGGGAGCTACGAGCAGTACTTC. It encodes CASSSYGSYEQYF.

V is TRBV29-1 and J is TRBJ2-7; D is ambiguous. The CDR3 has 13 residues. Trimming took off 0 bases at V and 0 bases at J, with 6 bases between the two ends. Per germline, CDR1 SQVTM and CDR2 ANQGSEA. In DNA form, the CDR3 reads TGCAGCGTTGAAGAGCGAAACTCCTACGAGCAGTACTTC. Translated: CSVEERNSYEQYF.

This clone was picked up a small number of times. The CDR3 protein is CASSIRDRAGVDTEAFF. The CDR3, as DNA: TGTGCCAGTAGTATACGGGACAGGGCGGGAGTGGACACTGAAGCTTTCTTT. This chain uses TRBV19 with TRBJ1-1; 9 nucleotides align to TRBD1. V gave up 2 bases and J gave up 3 bases; unmatched junction bases: 10. Germline V CDR1 and CDR2: LNHDA, SQIVND (reference sequence). The CDR3 length is 17 residues.

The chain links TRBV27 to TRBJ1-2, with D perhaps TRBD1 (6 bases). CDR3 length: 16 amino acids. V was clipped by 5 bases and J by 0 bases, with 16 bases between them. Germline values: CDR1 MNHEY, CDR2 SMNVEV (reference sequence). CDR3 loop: CASSTHRASANYGYTF. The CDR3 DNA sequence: TGTGCCAGCAGTACTCACAGGGCCTCGGCTAACTATGGCTACACCTTC.

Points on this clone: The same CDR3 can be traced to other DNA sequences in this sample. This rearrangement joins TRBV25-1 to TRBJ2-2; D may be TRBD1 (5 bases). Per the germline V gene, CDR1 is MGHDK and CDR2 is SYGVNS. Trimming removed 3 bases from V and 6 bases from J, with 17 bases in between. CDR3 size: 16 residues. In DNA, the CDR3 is TGTGCCAGCAGTGATTTATCAGGACATAACGCCGGGGAGCTGTTTTTT. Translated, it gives CASSDLSGHNAGELFF.

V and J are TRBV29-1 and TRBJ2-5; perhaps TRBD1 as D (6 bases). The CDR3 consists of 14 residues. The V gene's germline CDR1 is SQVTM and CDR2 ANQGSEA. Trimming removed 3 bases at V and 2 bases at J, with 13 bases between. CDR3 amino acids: CSVDYTGIQETQYF. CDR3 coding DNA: TGCAGCGTTGACTATACAGGGATTCAAGAGACCCAGTACTTC.

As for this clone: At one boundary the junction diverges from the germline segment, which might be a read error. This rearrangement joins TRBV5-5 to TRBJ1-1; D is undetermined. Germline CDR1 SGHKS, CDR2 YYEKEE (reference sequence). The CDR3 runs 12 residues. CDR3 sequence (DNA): TGTGCCAGCAGCCTAGGGAACGCTGAAGCTTTCTTT. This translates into CASSLGNAEAFF.

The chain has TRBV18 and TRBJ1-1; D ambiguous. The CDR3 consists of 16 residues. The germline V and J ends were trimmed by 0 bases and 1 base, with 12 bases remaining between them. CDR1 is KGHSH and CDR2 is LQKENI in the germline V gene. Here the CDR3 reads CASSPPGAGENTEAFF. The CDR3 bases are TGTGCCAGCTCACCACCGGGAGCAGGAGAGAACACTGAAGCTTTCTTT.

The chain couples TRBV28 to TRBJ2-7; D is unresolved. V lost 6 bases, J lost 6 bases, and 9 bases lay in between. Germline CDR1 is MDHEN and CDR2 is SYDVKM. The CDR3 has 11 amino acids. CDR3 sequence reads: CASRNPTEQYF. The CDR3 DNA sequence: TGTGCCAGCAGAAACCCTACCGAGCAGTACTTC.

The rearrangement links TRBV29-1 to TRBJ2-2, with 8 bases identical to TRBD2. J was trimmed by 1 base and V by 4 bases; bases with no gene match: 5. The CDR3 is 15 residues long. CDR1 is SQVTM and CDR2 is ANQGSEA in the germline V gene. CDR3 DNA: TGCAGCGTTGGGCGGGGGGCGGTGAACACCGGGGAGCTGTTTTTT. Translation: CSVGRGAVNTGELFF.

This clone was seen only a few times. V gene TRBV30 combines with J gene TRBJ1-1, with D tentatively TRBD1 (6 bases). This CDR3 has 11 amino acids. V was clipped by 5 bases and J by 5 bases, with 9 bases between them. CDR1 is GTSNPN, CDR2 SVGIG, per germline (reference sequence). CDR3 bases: TGTGCCTGGGACCAGGGGACTGAAGCTTTCTTT. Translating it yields CAWDQGTEAFF.

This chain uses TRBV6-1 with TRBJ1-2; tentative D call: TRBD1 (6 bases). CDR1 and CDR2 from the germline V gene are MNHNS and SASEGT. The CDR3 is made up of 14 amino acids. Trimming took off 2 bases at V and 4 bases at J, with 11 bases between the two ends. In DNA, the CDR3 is TGTGCCAGCAGTGAACTACAGGGCCCCTATGGCTACACCTTC. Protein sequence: CASSELQGPYGYTF.

The CDR3 loop reads CASSLVGGWNEQFF. CDR3 nucleotide sequence: TGTGCCAGCAGCTTAGTGGGGGGGTGGAATGAGCAGTTCTTC. The rearrangement joins TRBV7-2 to TRBJ2-1; TRBD2 agrees at 7 bases. Germline V gives CDR1 SGHTA, CDR2 FQGNSA. The CDR3 is made up of 14 amino acids. Losses at the gene ends were 1 base for V and 7 bases for J; bases not matched to a gene: 4.

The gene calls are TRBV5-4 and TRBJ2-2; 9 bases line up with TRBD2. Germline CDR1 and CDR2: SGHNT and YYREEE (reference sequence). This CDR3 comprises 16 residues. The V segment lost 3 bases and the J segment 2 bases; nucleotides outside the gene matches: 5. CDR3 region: CASSSGTSFNTGELFF. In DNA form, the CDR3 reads TGTGCCAGCAGCTCCGGGACTAGCTTTAACACCGGGGAGCTGTTTTTT.

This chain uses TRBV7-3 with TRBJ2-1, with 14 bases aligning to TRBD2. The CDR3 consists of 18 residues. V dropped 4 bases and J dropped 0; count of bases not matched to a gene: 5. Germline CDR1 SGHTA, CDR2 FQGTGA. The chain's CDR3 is CASSSTGTSGSSYNEQFF. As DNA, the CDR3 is TGTGCCAGCAGCTCGACCGGGACTAGCGGGAGCTCCTACAATGAGCAGTTCTTC.

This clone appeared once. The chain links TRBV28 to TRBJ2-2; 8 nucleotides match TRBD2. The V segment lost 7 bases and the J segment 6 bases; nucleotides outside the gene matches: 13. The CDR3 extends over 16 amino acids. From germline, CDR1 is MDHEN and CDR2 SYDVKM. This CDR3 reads CASTTTSVGFSGELFF. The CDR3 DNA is TGTGCCAGCACCACGACTAGCGTAGGCTTTTCCGGGGAGCTGTTTTTT.

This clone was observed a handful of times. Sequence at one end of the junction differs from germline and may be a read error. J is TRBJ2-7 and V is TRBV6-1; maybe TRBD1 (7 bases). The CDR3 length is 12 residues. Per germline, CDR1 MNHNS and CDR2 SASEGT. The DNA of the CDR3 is TGTGCCAGCAGTGAAGGGAGGGGGCCTAGGCACTTC. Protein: CASSEGRGPRHF.